This TCR beta chain is from a study of technical replicates of blood from several donors. Repertoires were generated with immunoSEQ multiplex PCR, while TCRdb's copy carries only in-frame clones and drops some. The table shows 65,000 to 90,000 clones, with approximately 98% occurring only once. V was pared by 0 bases and J by 1 base, with 4 bases of the junction left unmatched. Germline CDR1 SGHRS, CDR2 YFSETQ. The CDR3 is made up of 17 amino acids. This clonotype originated in a human donor in good health. Specimen: T cells isolated from PBMCs. J is TRBJ2-2 and V is TRBV5-1; 9 nucleotides agree with TRBD2. CDR3 in amino acids: CASSLDPTSGNTGELFF. For the CDR3, the DNA is TGCGCCAGCAGCTTGGACCCGACTAGCGGGAACACCGGGGAGCTGTTTTTT. Together with reference TRBV5-1 and TRBJ2-2, the CDR3 gives the full variable domain: KAGVTQTPRYLIKTRGQQVTLSCSPISGHRSVSWYQQTPGQGLQFLFEYFSETQRNKGNFPGRFSGRQFSNSRSEMNVSTLELGDSALYLCASSLDPTSGNTGELFFGEGSRLTVL.